This TCR beta chain was captured in a study of CD8 T cells in ankylosing spondylitis. Overall study findings and caveats: Reports say disease-linked clones showed up significantly more in matched ankylosing spondylitis synovial fluid.

Quantitative 5'-RACE was performed with molecular barcodes, and it yielded the TCR beta libraries. MiXCR was run by TCRdb on the 5' RACE reads, yielding one entry per CDR3 protein. The sample yields about 360,000 distinct CDR3 sequences, 20% seen once. In regard to this clonotype: Its antigen is still unknown.

The sequenced sample consisted of blood, either unsorted or a sorted T cell fraction (not recorded which). This TCR was recovered from a male donor with ankylosing spondylitis or in good health (not recorded which).

CDR3 loop: CSALDRGVYEQYF. DNA of the CDR3: TGCAGTGCCCTTGACAGGGGGGTCTACGAGCAGTACTTC. The rearrangement uses TRBV20-1 and TRBJ2-7, with TRBD1 identical over 9 bases. V dropped 6 bases and J dropped 3; count of bases not matched to a gene: 6. Germline V lookup: CDR1 DFQATT, CDR2 SNEGSKA (reference sequence). The CDR3 has 13 residues.